The T cell receptor (beta chain) under discussion was sequenced for a study of T cell clonality in common variable immunodeficiency (dated by TCRdb to 2013 to 2016). The investigation overall reported the following: Compared with healthy controls, CVID subjects showed increased TCRbeta clonality (t-test p = 0.018), a feature most characteristic of about a third of subjects. CVID TCRbeta sequences reportedly showed fewer deletions and N-nucleotide insertions and lacked highly modified clones with 13 or more V deletions. Healthy controls shared more TCRbeta clones with each other than CVID subjects shared among themselves (p < 0.0001). Even though DNA input was the same, control samples had an average of about 80,000 unique sequences each, compared with approximately 30,000 in CVID samples. Patient heterogeneity within the CVID cohort put limits on correlating repertoire features with clinical complications. According to the authors, finding the cause of the higher clonality in CVID would require sequencing the repertoires of T cell subpopulations.

For sequencing input, CVID and control samples contributed equivalent amounts of genomic DNA. For every sample, a 60 bp segment covering the rearranged TCRbeta CDR3 region was amplified and then sequenced. The immunoSEQ assay, a bias-corrected multiplex PCR combined with high-throughput sequencing, was used for TCRbeta amplification. The paper's data handling went like this. Every unique nucleotide sequence was considered a clone and was annotated with V, D and J genes, copy number and frequency. Sequences were labeled productive if in frame, and non-productive if out of frame or containing stop codons. As previously described, clonality was computed from Shannon's entropy. Mean CDR3 Kyte-Doolittle hydropathy was derived from the predicted amino acid sequences of productive clones. Scaled V gene usage was hierarchically clustered using Manhattan distance and complete linkage with the R hclust function. To assess clone sharing by CDR3 amino acid sequence, 12 repertoires per group were resampled over 100 rounds. The repertoires were searched for approximately 70 published EBV-specific TCRbeta sequences and some 230 published CMV-specific TCRbeta sequences. Two CVID samples yielding fewer than 10,000 sequences were excluded from analysis, leaving a few dozen CVID repertoires. In TCRdb, the immuneACCESS table is reduced to in-frame sequences with V and J assigned. These tables do not hold every clone; where another copy was compared, an unresolved V gene accounts for under half, and the others remain unexplained. D and trimming come from the DNA, and the V and J calls and clone size come from that table. The table gives tens of thousands of clones for this sample, with none occurring only once. 2.1% of the sample is taken by the ten largest.

Most of the CVID patients and most of the healthy controls were of Caucasian heritage. Heparinized peripheral whole blood samples of about 5 to 9 ml were collected from each donor. Genomic DNA from adults with common variable immune deficiency (CVID) and from healthy adult controls was used to sequence TCRbeta CDR3 repertoires. There were 22 healthy adult volunteers in the control group (roughly twelve female and approximately ten male), ranging in age from 23 to 66 years, with a mean age of around 35. Diluted blood was subjected to density centrifugation over Hypaque 1077 or Ficoll-Paque for isolation of peripheral blood mononuclear cells. Genomic DNA was obtained from unsorted mononuclear cells through either Qiagen column purification or a centrifugation-based method. The table lists this clone with many counts. Which antigen it targets is not known. The CDR3 goes on 3 residues after the read ends, and that part is filled in from the germline J gene.

The CDR3, cysteine through phenylalanine, is 16 amino acids long. Sequencing covers 39 bases of the CDR3, shown here with the frame starting at base 1. In the germline V gene (reference sequence), CDR1 corresponds to LGHDT and CDR2 to YNNKEL. The germline V end is reduced by 4 bases and the J end by 5 bases; junction bases left unmatched: 7. The clonotype originates from a person aged 18 to 75 in good health. Sequenced input: peripheral blood mononuclear cells. Recombination linked TRBV3-1 (or the pseudogene TRBV3-2) to TRBJ2-3; a stretch of 12 junction bases matches TRBD2. Incomplete CDR3 DNA: TGTGCCAGCAGCCCTTCTAGCGGGGGGGCATTAGATACG. Its translation reads: CASSPSSGGALDT. The whole CDR3 sequence reads CASSPSSGGALDTQYF.